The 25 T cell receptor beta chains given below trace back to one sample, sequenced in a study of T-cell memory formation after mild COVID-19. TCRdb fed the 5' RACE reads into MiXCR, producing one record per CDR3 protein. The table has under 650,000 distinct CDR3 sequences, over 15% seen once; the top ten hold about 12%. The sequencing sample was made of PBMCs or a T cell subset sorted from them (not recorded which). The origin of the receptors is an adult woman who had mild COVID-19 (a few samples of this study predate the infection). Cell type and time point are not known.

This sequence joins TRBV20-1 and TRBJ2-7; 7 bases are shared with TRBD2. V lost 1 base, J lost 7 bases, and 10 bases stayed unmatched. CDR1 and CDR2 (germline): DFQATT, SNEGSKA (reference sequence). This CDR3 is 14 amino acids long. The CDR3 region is CSARGTGGTREQYF. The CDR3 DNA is TGCAGTGCTAGAGGGACGGGAGGTACGAGAGAGCAGTACTTC.

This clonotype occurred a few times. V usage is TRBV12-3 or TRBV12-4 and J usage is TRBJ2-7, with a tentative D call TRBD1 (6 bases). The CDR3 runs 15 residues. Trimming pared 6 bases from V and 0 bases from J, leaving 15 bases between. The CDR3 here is CASRPRDKSSYEQYF. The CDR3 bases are TGTGCCAGCAGGCCCCGGGACAAGAGCTCCTACGAGCAGTACTTC.

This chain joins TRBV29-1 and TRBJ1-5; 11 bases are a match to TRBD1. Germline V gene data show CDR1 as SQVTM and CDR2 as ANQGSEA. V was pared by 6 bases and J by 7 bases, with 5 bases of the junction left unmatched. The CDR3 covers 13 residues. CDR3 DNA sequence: TGCAGCGTCGGACAGGGGGCTGAGCAGCCCCAGCATTTT. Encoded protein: CSVGQGAEQPQHF.

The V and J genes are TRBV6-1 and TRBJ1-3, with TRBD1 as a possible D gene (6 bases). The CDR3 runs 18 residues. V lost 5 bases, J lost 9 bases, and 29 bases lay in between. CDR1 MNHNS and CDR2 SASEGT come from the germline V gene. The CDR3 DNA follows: TGTGCCAGCAGTCAGAGTCGGGGACAAGGCACGGGACGGAGCACCATATATTTT. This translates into CASSQSRGQGTGRSTIYF.

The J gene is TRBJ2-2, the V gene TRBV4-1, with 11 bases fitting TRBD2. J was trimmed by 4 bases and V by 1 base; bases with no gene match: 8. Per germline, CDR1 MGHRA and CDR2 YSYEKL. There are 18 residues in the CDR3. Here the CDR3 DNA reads TGCGCCAGCAGCCAAGGCCAAACGGGACTAGCGGCCACCGGGGAGCTGTTTTTT. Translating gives CASSQGQTGLAATGELFF.

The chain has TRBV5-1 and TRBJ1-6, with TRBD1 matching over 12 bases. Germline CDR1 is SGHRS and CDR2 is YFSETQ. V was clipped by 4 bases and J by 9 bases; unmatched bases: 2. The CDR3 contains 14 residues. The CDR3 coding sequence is TGCGCCAGCAGCCGGGGACAGGGGGCTTCACCCCTCCACTTT. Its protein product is CASSRGQGASPLHF.

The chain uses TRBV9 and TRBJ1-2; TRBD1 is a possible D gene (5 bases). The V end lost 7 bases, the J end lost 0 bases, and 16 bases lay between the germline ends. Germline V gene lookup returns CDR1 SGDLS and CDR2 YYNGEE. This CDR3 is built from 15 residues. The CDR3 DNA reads TGTGCCAGCCGAGGAGGGACGGATCCTAACTATGGCTACACCTTC. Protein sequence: CASRGGTDPNYGYTF.

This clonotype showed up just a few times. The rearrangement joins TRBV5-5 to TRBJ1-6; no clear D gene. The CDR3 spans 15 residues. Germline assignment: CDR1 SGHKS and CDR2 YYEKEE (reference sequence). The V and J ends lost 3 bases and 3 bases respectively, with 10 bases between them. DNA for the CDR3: TGTGCCAGCAGCTCAGGACTCCTCTATAATTCACCCCTCCACTTT. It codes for CASSSGLLYNSPLHF.

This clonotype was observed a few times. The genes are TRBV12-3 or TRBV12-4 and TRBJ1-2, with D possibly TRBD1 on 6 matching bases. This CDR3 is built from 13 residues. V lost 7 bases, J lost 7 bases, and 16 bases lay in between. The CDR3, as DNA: TGTGCCAGCAAGGGGGGGCGGCTTTCTGGCTACACCTTC. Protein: CASKGGRLSGYTF.

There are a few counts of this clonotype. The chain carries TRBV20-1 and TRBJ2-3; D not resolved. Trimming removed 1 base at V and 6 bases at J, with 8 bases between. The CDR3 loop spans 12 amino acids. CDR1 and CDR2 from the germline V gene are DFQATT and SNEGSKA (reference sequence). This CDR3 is CSARVTSDTQYF. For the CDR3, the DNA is TGCAGTGCTAGAGTCACATCGGATACGCAGTATTTT.

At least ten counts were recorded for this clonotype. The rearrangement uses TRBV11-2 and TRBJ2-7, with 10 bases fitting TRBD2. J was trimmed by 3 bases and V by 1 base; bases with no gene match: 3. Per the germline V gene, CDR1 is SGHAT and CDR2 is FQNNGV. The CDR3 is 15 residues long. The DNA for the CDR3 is TGTGCCAGCAGCTTAGGAGCTAGCGGGAGCTACGAGCAGTACTTC. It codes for CASSLGASGSYEQYF.

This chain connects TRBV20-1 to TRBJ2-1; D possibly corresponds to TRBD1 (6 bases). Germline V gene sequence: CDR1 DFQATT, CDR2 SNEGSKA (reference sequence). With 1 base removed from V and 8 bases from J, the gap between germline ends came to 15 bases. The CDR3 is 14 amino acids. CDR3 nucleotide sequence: TGCAGTGCTAGAGGGGCAGGGGTTAGGCATGAGCAGTTCTTC. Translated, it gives CSARGAGVRHEQFF.

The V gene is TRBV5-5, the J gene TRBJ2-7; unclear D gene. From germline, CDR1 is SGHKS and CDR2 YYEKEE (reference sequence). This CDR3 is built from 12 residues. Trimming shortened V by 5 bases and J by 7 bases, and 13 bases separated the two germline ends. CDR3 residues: CASRDRAREQYF. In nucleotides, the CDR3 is TGTGCCAGCAGGGATAGGGCGAGGGAGCAGTACTTC.

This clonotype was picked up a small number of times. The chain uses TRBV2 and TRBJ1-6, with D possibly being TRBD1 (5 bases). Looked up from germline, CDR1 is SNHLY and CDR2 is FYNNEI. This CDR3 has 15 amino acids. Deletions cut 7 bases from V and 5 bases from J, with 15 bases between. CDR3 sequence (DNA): TGTGCCAGCACCGGTACCGGGGCACATAATTCACCCCTCCACTTT. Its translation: CASTGTGAHNSPLHF.

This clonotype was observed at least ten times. CDR3: CASSPGLAGGRSYNEQFF. CDR3 nucleotide sequence: TGCGCCAGCAGCCCCGGACTAGCGGGGGGTAGGTCCTACAATGAGCAGTTCTTC. The chain couples TRBV5-1 to TRBJ2-1; 14 bases agree with TRBD2. CDR1 and CDR2 from the germline V gene are SGHRS and YFSETQ. J lost 1 base, V lost 4 bases, and 7 bases had no gene match. This CDR3 has 18 residues.

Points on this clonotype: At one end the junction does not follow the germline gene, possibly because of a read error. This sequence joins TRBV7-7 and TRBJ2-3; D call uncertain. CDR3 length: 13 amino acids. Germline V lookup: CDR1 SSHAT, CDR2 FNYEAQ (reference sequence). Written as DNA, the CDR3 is TGTGCTAGCAGCTTTGTTCCCACAGATACGCAGTATTTT. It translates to CASSFVPTDTQYF. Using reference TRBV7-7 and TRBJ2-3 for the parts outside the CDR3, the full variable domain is GAGVSQSPRYKVTKRGQDVTLRCDPISSHATLYWYQQALGQGPEFLTYFNYEAQPDKSGLPSDRFSAERPEGSISTLTIQRTEQRDSAMYRCASSFVPTDTQYFGPGTRLTVL.

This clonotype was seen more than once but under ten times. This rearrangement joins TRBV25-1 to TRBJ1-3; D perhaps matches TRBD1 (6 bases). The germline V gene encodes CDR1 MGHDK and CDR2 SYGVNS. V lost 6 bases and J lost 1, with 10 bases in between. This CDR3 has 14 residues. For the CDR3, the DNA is TGTGCCAGCAGCGACCAGGGGTCTGGAAACACCATATATTTT. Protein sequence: CASSDQGSGNTIYF.

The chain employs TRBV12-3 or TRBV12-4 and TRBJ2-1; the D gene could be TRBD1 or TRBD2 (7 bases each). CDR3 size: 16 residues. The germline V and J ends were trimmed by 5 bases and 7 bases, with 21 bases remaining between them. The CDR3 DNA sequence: TGTGCCAGCAGTCAGGGGGGGGGGGCGCCGGGAAATGAGCAGTTCTTC. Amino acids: CASSQGGGAPGNEQFF.

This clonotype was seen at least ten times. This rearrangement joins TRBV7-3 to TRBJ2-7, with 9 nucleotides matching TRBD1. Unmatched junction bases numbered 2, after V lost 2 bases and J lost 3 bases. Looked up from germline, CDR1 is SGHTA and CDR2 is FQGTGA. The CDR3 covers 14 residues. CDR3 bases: TGTGCCAGCAGCTTAGACAGGGGGATCTACGAGCAGTACTTC. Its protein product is CASSLDRGIYEQYF.

Here the CDR3 reads CASSGSFSSSYNEQFF. In DNA form, the CDR3 reads TGTGCCAGCAGCGGTAGCTTCTCGAGCTCCTACAATGAGCAGTTCTTC. This chain connects TRBV7-3 to TRBJ2-1; D uncertain. Trimming pared 5 bases from V and 0 bases from J, leaving 14 bases between. The V gene's germline CDR1 is SGHTA and CDR2 FQGTGA. The CDR3 extends over 16 amino acids.

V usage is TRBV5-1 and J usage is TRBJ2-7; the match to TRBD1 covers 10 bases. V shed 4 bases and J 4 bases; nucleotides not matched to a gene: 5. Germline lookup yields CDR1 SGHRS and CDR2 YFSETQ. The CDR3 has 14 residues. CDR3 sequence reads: CASSPGTGEYEQYF. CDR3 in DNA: TGCGCCAGCAGCCCGGGGACAGGGGAATACGAGCAGTACTTC.

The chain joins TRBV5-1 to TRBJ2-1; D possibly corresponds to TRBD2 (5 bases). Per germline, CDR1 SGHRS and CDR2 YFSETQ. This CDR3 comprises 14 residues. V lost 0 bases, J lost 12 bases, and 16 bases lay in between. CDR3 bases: TGCGCCAGCAGCTTGGCCGTGGAAGGAGGTGGGCAGTTCTTC. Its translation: CASSLAVEGGGQFF.

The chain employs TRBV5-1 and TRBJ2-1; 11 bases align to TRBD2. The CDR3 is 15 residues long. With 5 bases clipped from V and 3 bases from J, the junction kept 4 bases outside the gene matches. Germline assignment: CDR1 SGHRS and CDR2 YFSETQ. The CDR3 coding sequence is TGCGCCAGCAGAAATGGGACTAGCGGCTACAATGAGCAGTTCTTC. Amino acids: CASRNGTSGYNEQFF.

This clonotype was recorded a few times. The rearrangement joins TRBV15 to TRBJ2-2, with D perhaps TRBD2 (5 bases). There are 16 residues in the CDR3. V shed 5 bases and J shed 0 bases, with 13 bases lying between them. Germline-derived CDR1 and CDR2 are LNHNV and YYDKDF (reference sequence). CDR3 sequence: CATSARTGANTGELFF. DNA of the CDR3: TGTGCCACCAGCGCGCGGACTGGAGCGAACACCGGGGAGCTGTTTTTT.

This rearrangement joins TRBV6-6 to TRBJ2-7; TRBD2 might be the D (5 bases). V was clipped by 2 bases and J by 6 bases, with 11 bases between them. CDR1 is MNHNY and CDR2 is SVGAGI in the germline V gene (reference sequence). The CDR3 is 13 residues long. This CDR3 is CASSYSLRGEQYF. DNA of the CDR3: TGTGCCAGCAGTTACAGTCTACGGGGCGAGCAGTACTTC.